Sequencing of this TCR beta chain was carried out in a study of blood T cell repertoires in COVID-19. Participants' own reports of clinical history determined their cohort assignment. Repertoires were generated with immunoSEQ multiplex PCR, while TCRdb's copy carries only in-frame clones and drops some. The sample has roughly 150,000 clones; 70% to 80% are singletons. CDR3 length equals 17 residues. Germline CDR1 reads MDHEN; CDR2 reads SYDVKM. V gave up 2 bases and J gave up 7 bases, with 24 bases separating them. This TCR was sampled from a woman in her seventies in a cohort exposed to, infected with or recovered from COVID-19 (not recorded which). The rearrangement joins TRBV28 to TRBJ2-7; D may be TRBD2 (5 bases). Sequencing was performed on PBMCs or T cells enriched from blood (not recorded which). CDR3 region: CASSLVSGGSRRREQYF. The CDR3 DNA follows: TGTGCCAGCAGTTTAGTTTCTGGAGGCAGCCGCCGGAGGGAGCAGTACTTC.